This T cell receptor (beta chain) was sequenced for a study of blood T cell repertoires in COVID-19. Study details: COVID-19 samples, acute and convalescent, were from the United States, Italy and Spain. In each case, the material was cDNA or gDNA derived from T cells, B-cell-depleted T cells, or PBMCs.

Source study methods: Reference gene primers were amplified, and this amplification served to estimate nucleated cell counts. Method: immunoSEQ multiplex PCR; TCRdb's copy keeps in-frame clones and lacks some. V and J calls and clone size are as listed in that table; D and trimming were resolved from the DNA. The sample shows 250,000 or so clones, 85% of them seen only once. V lost 0 bases, J lost 3 bases, and 4 bases lay in between. The CDR3 is 13 residues long. Germline CDR1 is SGDLS and CDR2 is YYNGEE. This receptor was identified in a woman in her sixties with active or convalescent COVID-19. The chain links TRBV9 to TRBJ1-3; D remains unclear. Specimen: peripheral blood. CDR3 nucleotide sequence: TGTGCCAGCAGCGTAGACGGTGGAAACACCATATATTTT. Amino acid sequence: CASSVDGGNTIYF.